The 8 T cell receptor beta chains in this list originate from one sample, sequenced in a study of T-cell memory formation after mild COVID-19. A single record per CDR3 protein comes from TCRdb applying MiXCR to the 5' RACE reads. The data contain more than 110,000 distinct CDR3 sequences, 11% to 15% of them singletons. Sample: PBMCs or a T cell subset sorted from them (not recorded which). The origin of the receptors is an adult woman who had mild COVID-19 (a few samples of this study predate the infection). Cell type and time point are not known.

This clonotype was found a few times. This chain links TRBV5-1 with TRBJ2-7, with D possibly TRBD2 on 6 matching bases. From germline, CDR1 is SGHRS and CDR2 YFSETQ. V was clipped by 4 bases and J by 1 base, with 9 bases between them. The CDR3 extends over 13 amino acids. The CDR3 reads CASSRAGSYEQYF. CDR3 nucleotides: TGCGCCAGCAGCCGCGCGGGGTCCTACGAGCAGTACTTC.

This clonotype has more than one count but fewer than ten. The V gene is TRBV4-1, the J gene TRBJ2-7; a weak D match, TRBD1 (6 bases). Germline V CDR1 and CDR2: MGHRA, YSYEKL. The CDR3 is made up of 15 amino acids. V lost 4 bases and J 4 bases, leaving 17 bases between the germline ends. CDR3 sequence (DNA): TGCGCCAGCAGCCCAGTTGGACAGACCTTATACGAGCAGTACTTC. Amino acid sequence: CASSPVGQTLYEQYF.

Note on this clonotype: The junction and the germline gene differ at one end; a read error may be behind it. The chain joins TRBV3-1 to TRBJ2-1; D is possibly TRBD2 (5 bases). This CDR3 has 13 residues. The germline CDR1 and CDR2 sequences are LGHDT and YNNKEL (reference sequence). CDR3 region: CASSKDPGYEQFF. CDR3 sequence (DNA): TGTGCCAGCAGCAAAGATCCGGGGTATGAGCAGTTCTTC.

In this sample, this clonotype turned up a few times. CDR3 nucleotide sequence: TGCAGCGCTCCGGGGGAGTCGAACACCGGGGAGCTGTTTTTT. Translation gives CSAPGESNTGELFF. The genes are TRBV29-1 and TRBJ2-2; weak D call: TRBD2 (6 bases). CDR1 and CDR2 (germline): SQVTM, ANQGSEA. Between the trimmed V and J ends, which lost 7 bases and 0 bases, there was a span of 12 bases. This CDR3 is 14 amino acids long.

J is TRBJ2-5 and V is TRBV14; TRBD2 agrees at 8 bases. Germline V gene lookup returns CDR1 SGHDN and CDR2 FVKESK. Trimming removed 3 bases from V and 5 bases from J; junction bases left unmatched: 11. This CDR3 has 16 residues. The CDR3: CASSHPRGTSWETQYF. The CDR3 nucleotides are TGTGCCAGCAGCCATCCCCGAGGGACTAGTTGGGAGACCCAGTACTTC.

The chain has TRBV21-1 and TRBJ1-1; the D call TRBD1 from the table was never checked on the DNA. TRBV21-1 is a recognized pseudogene. The CDR3 length is 18 residues. CDR3 protein: CASSNLGVFIALNTEAFF. The DNA of the CDR3 is TGTGCCAGCAGCAATCTGGGGGTTTTTATCGCCTTGAACACTGAAGCTTTCTTT.

Only a few counts were recorded for this clonotype. The rearrangement joins TRBV7-9 to TRBJ1-5; D is uncertain. V lost 4 bases and J 7 bases, leaving 20 bases between the germline ends. This CDR3 is 16 amino acids long. Germline V gene lookup returns CDR1 SEHNR and CDR2 FQNEAQ (reference sequence). The CDR3 loop reads CASSSDHRDPLQPQHF. The CDR3 bases are TGTGCCAGCAGCTCCGACCACCGGGATCCCCTCCAGCCCCAGCATTTT.

This clonotype was recorded a few times. The V and J genes are TRBV30 and TRBJ2-7, with TRBD1 matching over 8 bases. The CDR3 is 13 residues long. With V trimmed by 5 bases and J by 3 bases, 6 bases remained unmatched. Per the germline V gene, CDR1 is GTSNPN and CDR2 is SVGIG (reference sequence). CDR3 DNA: TGTGCCTGGCGACAGGGGTCCCACTACGAGCAGTACTTC. Translation gives CAWRQGSHYEQYF.